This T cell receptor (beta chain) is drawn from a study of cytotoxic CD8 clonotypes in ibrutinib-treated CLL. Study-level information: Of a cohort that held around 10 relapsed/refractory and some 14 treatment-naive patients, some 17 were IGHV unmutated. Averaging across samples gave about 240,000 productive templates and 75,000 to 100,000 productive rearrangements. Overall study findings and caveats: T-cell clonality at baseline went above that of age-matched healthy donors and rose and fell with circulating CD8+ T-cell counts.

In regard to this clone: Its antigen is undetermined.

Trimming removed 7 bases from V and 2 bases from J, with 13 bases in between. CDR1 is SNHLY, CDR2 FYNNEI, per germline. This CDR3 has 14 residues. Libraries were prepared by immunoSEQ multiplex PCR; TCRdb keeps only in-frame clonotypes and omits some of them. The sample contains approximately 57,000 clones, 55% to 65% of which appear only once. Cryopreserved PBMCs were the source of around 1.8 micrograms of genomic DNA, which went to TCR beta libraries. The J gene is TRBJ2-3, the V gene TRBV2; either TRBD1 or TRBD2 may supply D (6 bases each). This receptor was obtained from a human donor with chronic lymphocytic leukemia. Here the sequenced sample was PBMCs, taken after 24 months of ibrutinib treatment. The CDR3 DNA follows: TGTGCCAGCAAGGGGGACTTCATCACAGATACGCAGTATTTT. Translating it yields CASKGDFITDTQYF.